The entry below describes one T cell receptor (beta chain). Antigen: not known. The sample is drawn from a study of cytomegalovirus exposure and HLA in healthy donors. Study context: Early released data had about 80 million unique TCRs, all coming from HLA-typed donors. Assignment to the Caucasian-associated ancestry cluster applied to 75% to 85% of the approximately 360 genotyped donors. General study points: Listed as cytomegalovirus-associated were over 150 TCR beta chains.

Healthy bone marrow donors made up the donor group. Germline values: CDR1 SNHLY, CDR2 FYNNEI. The ends lost 2 bases at V and 2 bases at J; junction bases unmatched: 6. The CDR3 runs to 16 residues. With 60 Vbeta and 13 Jbeta primers, the PCR was carried out. Clones were read by immunoSEQ multiplex PCR, and TCRdb kept only the in-frame ones, dropping some. The profile shows 85,000 to 100,000 clones, about 78% of them singletons. Sequencing input: PBMCs. The sequence was collected from a middle-aged man in good health and CMV-seronegative. V and J are TRBV2 and TRBJ2-5; 9 bases are shared with TRBD2. This CDR3 reads CASSESLAGKQETQYF. In DNA form, the CDR3 reads TGTGCCAGCAGTGAATCTCTAGCGGGGAAACAAGAGACCCAGTACTTC. Variable domain in full (rest from reference TRBV2 and TRBJ2-5): EPEVTQTPSHQVTQMGQEVILRCVPISNHLYFYWYRQILGQKVEFLVSFYNNEISEKSEIFDDQFSVERPDGSNFTLKIRSTKLEDSAMYFCASSESLAGKQETQYFGPGTRLLVL.